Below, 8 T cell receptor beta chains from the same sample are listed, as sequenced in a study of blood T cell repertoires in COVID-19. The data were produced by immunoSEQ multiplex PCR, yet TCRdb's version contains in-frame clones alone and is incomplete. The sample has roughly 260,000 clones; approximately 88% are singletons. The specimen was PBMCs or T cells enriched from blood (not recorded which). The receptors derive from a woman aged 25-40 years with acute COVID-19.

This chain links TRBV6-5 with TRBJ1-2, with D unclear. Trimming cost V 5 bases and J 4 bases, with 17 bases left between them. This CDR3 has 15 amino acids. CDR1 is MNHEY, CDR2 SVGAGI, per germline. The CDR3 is CASSNPGPGGYGYTF. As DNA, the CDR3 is TGTGCCAGCAGTAACCCTGGACCCGGAGGCTATGGCTACACCTTC.

The CDR3 bases are TGTGCCAGCGTTCTACTTGACAGGGATTCACCCCTCCACTTT. Encoded protein: CASVLLDRDSPLHF. The rearrangement joins TRBV2 to TRBJ1-6; 7 nucleotides line up with TRBD1. The V gene's germline CDR1 is SNHLY and CDR2 FYNNEI. The CDR3 length is 14 residues. J lost 8 bases, V lost 8 bases, and 9 bases had no gene match.

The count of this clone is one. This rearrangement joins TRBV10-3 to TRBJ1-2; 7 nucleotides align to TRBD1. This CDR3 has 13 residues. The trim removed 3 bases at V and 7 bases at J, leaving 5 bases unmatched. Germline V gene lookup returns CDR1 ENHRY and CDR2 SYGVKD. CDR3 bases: TGTGCCATCAGTGAAGGGGGCCCCGGTGGCTACACCTTC. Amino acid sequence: CAISEGGPGGYTF.

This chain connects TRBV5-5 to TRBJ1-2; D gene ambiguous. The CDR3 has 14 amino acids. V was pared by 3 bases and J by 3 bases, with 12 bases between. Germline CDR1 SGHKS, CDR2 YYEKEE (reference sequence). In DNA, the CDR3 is TGTGCCAGCAGCTCCCTAGCGGGTGACTATGGCTACACCTTC. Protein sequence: CASSSLAGDYGYTF.

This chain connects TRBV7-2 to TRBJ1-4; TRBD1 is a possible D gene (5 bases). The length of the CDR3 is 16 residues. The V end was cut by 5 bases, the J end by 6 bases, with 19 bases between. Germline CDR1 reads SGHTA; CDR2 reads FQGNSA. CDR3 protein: CASSPTGEAGYEKLFF. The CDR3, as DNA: TGTGCCAGCAGCCCTACAGGAGAGGCCGGCTATGAAAAACTGTTTTTT.

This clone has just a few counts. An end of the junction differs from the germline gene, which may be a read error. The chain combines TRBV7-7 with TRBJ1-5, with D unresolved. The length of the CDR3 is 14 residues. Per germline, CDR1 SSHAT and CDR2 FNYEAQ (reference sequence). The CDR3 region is CASSFSYSNQPQHF. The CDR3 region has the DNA TGTGCTAGCAGCTTTTCTTATAGCAATCAGCCCCAGCATTTT.

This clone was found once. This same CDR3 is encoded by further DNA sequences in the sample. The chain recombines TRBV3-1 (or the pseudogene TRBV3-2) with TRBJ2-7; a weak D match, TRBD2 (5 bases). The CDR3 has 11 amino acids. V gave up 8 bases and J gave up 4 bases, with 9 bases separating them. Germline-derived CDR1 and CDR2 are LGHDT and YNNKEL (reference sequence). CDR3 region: CASSPGYEQYF. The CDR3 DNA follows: TGTGCCAGCTCCCCGGGGTACGAGCAGTACTTC.

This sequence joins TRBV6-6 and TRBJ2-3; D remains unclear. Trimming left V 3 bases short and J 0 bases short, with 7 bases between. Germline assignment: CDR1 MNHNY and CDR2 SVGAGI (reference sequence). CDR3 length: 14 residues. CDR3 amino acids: CASSYGSSTDTQYF. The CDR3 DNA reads TGTGCCAGCAGTTATGGCTCGAGCACAGATACGCAGTATTTT.